The 14 T cell receptor beta chains reported below all come from one sample, sequenced in a study of cytomegalovirus exposure and HLA in healthy donors. The PCR made use of 60 Vbeta and 13 Jbeta primers. The method was immunoSEQ multiplex PCR; TCRdb's version includes in-frame clones alone and lacks a portion of them. The sample carries about 61,000 clones, approximately 88% recorded once. The sequenced sample was PBMCs. The receptors shown here come from a man under 40 in good health and CMV-seropositive.

The CDR3 here is CSVGGLDGETQYF. The DNA for the CDR3 is TGCAGCGTTGGTGGTCTAGATGGGGAGACCCAGTACTTC. The V gene is TRBV29-1, the J gene TRBJ2-5; D is uncertain. Trimming cost V 4 bases and J 5 bases, with 14 bases left between them. There are 13 residues in the CDR3. Germline lookup yields CDR1 SQVTM and CDR2 ANQGSEA.

The chain has TRBV4-2 and TRBJ2-5, with 8 positions matching TRBD2. The CDR3 covers 13 residues. Germline V gene lookup returns CDR1 LGHNA and CDR2 YNFKEQ. After removal of 2 bases from V and 4 bases from J, the junction contained 0 bases not matched to a gene. CDR3 coding DNA: TGTGCCAGCAGCCAACTAGCGGGAGAGACCCAGTACTTC. As protein: CASSQLAGETQYF.

This clone showed up just once. The rearrangement links TRBV10-2 to TRBJ2-1, with 7 bases aligning to TRBD2. Trimming cost V 3 bases and J 7 bases; bases outside gene matches: 6. Germline-derived CDR1 and CDR2 are WSHSY and SAAADI. This CDR3 contains 14 residues. Here the CDR3 reads CASSDRGSLNEQFF. DNA of the CDR3: TGCGCCAGCAGTGATCGCGGGAGTCTGAATGAGCAGTTCTTC.

The chain is built from TRBV30 and TRBJ1-6, with a weak D call TRBD1 (5 bases). The CDR3 has 13 amino acids. Germline lookup yields CDR1 GTSNPN and CDR2 SVGIG (reference sequence). V was pared by 1 base and J by 7 bases, with 8 bases between. For the CDR3, the DNA is TGTGCCTGGAGTGCCGACAGAAATTCACCCCTCCACTTT. This sequence encodes CAWSADRNSPLHF.

J is TRBJ1-2 and V is TRBV7-2; D remains unclear. The CDR3 sequence is 14 residues long. V gave up 1 base and J gave up 2 bases, with 8 bases separating them. Germline V gene sequence: CDR1 SGHTA, CDR2 FQGNSA. The CDR3 bases are TGTGCCAGCAGCTTAGTGGCAGGCAACTATGGCTACACCTTC. It translates to CASSLVAGNYGYTF.

V usage is TRBV4-1 and J usage is TRBJ1-1, with a weak D call TRBD1 (5 bases). Trimming left V 1 base short and J 4 bases short, with 13 bases between. The CDR3 loop spans 15 amino acids. Germline-derived CDR1 and CDR2 are MGHRA and YSYEKL. The CDR3 loop reads CASSQGRPGGTEAFF. CDR3 nucleotides: TGCGCCAGCAGCCAAGGCAGACCCGGGGGCACTGAAGCTTTCTTT.

The V call is TRBV5-5, the J call TRBJ2-4; the D gene is possibly TRBD1 (6 bases). The CDR3 covers 15 residues. V lost 4 bases and J 0 bases, leaving 11 bases between the germline ends. The V gene's germline CDR1 is SGHKS and CDR2 YYEKEE (reference sequence). The CDR3 bases are TGTGCCAGCAGCAACGGACAGCTAGCCAAAAACATTCAGTACTTC. This sequence encodes CASSNGQLAKNIQYF.

This clone appeared once. This chain links TRBV7-2 with TRBJ1-3, with a weak D call TRBD1 (5 bases). Trimming cost V 1 base and J 3 bases, with 19 bases left between them. The CDR3 consists of 18 residues. CDR1 and CDR2 from the germline V gene are SGHTA and FQGNSA. Here the CDR3 DNA reads TGTGCCAGCAGCTTAGTGCAATTTGGCGGGACGGATGGAAACACCATATATTTT. It encodes CASSLVQFGGTDGNTIYF.

This clone was picked up a small number of times. The V gene is TRBV5-1, the J gene TRBJ2-3, with TRBD2 as a possible D gene (6 bases). CDR3 length: 14 residues. Trimming stripped 0 bases from V and 3 bases from J, with 8 bases between. CDR1 SGHRS and CDR2 YFSETQ come from the germline V gene. The CDR3 DNA follows: TGCGCCAGCAGCTTGGTGGAGGGTACAGATACGCAGTATTTT. Its translation is CASSLVEGTDTQYF.

The chain joins TRBV11-2 to TRBJ2-7; a weak D match, TRBD1 (6 bases). The CDR3 totals 15 residues. Trimming left V 5 bases short and J 1 base short, with 15 bases between. Germline lookup yields CDR1 SGHAT and CDR2 FQNNGV. The CDR3 region is CASSGRQEGSYEQYF. Written as DNA, the CDR3 is TGTGCCAGCAGCGGCAGACAGGAAGGATCCTACGAGCAGTACTTC.

On this clone itself: At one boundary the junction diverges from the germline segment, which might be a read error. V usage is TRBV7-9 and J usage is TRBJ2-7; 9 positions match TRBD1. Per the germline V gene, CDR1 is SEHNR and CDR2 is FQNEAQ (reference sequence). The CDR3 contains 16 residues. CDR3 bases: TGTTCCAGCAGCTCGACCCTGGGACAGGGCCCCTACGAGCAGTACTTC. Its protein is CSSSSTLGQGPYEQYF.

This rearrangement joins TRBV7-9 to TRBJ1-2, with D hard to call. CDR3 length: 16 amino acids. Germline CDR1 and CDR2: SEHNR and FQNEAQ (reference sequence). V lost 1 base and J 5 bases, leaving 17 bases between the germline ends. Here the CDR3 DNA reads TGTGCCAGCAGCTTAGGGGGAGGGATACGTGTGTATGGCTACACCTTC. Encoded protein: CASSLGGGIRVYGYTF.

The rearrangement links TRBV18 to TRBJ1-4, with D possibly matching TRBD1 (6 bases). V lost 5 bases to trimming and J lost 5 bases, with 9 bases between them. The CDR3 extends over 13 amino acids. The germline CDR1 and CDR2 sequences are KGHSH and LQKENI. CDR3 in amino acids: CASSKDSNEKLFF. The DNA for the CDR3 is TGTGCCAGCTCAAAGGACAGCAATGAAAAACTGTTTTTT. The full variable domain, in which reference TRBV18 and TRBJ1-4 provide the parts outside the CDR3, is NAGVMQNPRHLVRRRGQEARLRCSPMKGHSHVYWYRQLPEEGLKFMVYLQKENIIDESGMPKERFSAEFPKEGPSILRIQQVVRGDSAAYFCASSKDSNEKLFFGSGTQLSVL.

The rearrangement uses TRBV14 and TRBJ1-5; D gene unclear. Trimming removed 0 bases at V and 9 bases at J, with 9 bases between. Germline values: CDR1 SGHDN, CDR2 FVKESK. The CDR3 runs to 13 residues. In DNA form, the CDR3 reads TGTGCCAGCAGCCAAGATTTGGAGGGGCCCCAGCATTTT. This codes for CASSQDLEGPQHF.